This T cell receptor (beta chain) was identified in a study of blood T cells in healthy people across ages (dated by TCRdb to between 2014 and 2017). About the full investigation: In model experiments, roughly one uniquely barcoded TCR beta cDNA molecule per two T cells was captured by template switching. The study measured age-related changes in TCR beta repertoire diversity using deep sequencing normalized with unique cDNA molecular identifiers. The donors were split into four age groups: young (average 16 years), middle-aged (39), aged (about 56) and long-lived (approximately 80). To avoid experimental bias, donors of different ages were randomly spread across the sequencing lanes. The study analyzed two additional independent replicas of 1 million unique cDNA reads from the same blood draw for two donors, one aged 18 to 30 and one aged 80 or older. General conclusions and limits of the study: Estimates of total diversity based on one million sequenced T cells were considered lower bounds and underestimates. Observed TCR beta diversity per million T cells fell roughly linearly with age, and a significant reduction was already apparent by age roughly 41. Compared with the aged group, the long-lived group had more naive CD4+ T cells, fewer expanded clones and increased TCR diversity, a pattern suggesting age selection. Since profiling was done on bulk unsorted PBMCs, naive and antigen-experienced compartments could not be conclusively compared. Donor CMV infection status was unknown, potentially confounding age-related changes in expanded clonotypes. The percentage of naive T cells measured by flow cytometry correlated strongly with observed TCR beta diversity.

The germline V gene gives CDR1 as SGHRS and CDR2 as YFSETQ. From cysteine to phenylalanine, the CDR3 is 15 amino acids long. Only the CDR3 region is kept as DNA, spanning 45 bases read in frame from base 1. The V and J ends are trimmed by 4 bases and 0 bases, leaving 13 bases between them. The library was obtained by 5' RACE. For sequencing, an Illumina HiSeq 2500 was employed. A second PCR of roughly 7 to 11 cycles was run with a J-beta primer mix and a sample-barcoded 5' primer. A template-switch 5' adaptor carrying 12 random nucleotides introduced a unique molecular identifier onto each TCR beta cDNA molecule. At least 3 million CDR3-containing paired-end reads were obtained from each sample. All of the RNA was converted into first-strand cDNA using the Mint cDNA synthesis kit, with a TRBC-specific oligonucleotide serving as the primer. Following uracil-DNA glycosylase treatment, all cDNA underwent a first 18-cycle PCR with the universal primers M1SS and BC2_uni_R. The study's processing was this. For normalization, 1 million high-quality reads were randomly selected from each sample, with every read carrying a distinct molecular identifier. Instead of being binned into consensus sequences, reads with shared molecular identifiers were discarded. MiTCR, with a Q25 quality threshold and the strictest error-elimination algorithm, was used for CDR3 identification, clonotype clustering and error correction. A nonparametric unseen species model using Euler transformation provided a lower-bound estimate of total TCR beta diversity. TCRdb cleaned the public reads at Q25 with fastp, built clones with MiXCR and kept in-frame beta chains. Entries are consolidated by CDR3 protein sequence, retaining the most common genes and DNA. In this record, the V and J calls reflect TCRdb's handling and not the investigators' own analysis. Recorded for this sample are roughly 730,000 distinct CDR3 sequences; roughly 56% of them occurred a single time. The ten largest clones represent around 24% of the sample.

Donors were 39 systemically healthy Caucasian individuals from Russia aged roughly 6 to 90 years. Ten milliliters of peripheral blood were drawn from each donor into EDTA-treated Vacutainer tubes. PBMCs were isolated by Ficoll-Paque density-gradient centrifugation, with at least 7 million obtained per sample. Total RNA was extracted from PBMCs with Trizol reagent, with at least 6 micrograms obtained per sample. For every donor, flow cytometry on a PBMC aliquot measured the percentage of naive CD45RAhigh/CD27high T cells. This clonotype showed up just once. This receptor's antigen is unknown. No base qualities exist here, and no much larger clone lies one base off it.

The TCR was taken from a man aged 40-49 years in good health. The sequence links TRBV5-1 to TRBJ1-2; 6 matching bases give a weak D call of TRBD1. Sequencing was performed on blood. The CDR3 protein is CASSPQGAANYGYTF. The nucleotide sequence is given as TGCGCCAGCAGCCCACAGGGAGCAGCTAACTATGGCTACACCTTC.